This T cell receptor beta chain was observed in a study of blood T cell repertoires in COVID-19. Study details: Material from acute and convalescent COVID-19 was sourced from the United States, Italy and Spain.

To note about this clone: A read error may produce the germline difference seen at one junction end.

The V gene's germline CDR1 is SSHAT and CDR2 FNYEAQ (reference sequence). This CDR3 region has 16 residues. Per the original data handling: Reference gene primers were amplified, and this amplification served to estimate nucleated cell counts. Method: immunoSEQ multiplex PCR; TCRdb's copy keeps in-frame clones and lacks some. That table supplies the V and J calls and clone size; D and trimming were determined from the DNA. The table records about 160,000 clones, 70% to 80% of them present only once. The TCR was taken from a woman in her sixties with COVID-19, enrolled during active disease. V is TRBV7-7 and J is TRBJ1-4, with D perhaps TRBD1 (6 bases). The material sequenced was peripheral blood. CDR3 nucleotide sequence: TGTGCTAGCAGCTTAGGCCCTGCCATAGGGGGAGAAAAACTGTTTTTT. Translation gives CASSLGPAIGGEKLFF.